Below, 20 T cell receptor beta chains from the same sample are listed, as sequenced in a study of cytomegalovirus exposure and HLA in healthy donors. 13 Jbeta primers and 60 Vbeta primers were used for the PCR. Measured with immunoSEQ multiplex PCR; TCRdb has only the in-frame clones, and not every one. The profile shows around 140,000 clones, about four fifths of them singletons. Sequences were obtained from PBMCs. The source is a woman younger than 30 in good health and CMV-seropositive.

This chain links TRBV28 with TRBJ1-4, with D tentatively TRBD1 (5 bases). The germline gives CDR1 MDHEN, CDR2 SYDVKM. The CDR3 contains 16 residues. Deletions cut 3 bases from V and 9 bases from J, with 20 bases between. CDR3 coding DNA: TGTGCCAGCAGTTTCGCTAGCAGGCAGGGAGGTAAAAAACTGTTTTTT. Translating it yields CASSFASRQGGKKLFF.

The chain has TRBV18 and TRBJ1-2, with unresolved D. This CDR3 is built from 14 residues. The V gene lost 2 bases and the J gene lost 8 bases, with 15 bases spanning the gap. Germline V gene data show CDR1 as KGHSH and CDR2 as LQKENI. The CDR3 spells CASSPIQLSGGYTF. CDR3 nucleotides: TGTGCCAGCTCACCAATACAGCTCTCTGGGGGCTACACCTTC.

The chain links TRBV29-1 to TRBJ1-2; no definite D call. Germline CDR1 SQVTM, CDR2 ANQGSEA. Trimming took off 2 bases at V and 4 bases at J, with 8 bases between the two ends. CDR3 size: 12 residues. CDR3 amino acids: CSVETEIYGYTF. CDR3 bases: TGCAGCGTTGAAACAGAGATCTATGGCTACACCTTC.

For the CDR3, the DNA is TGTGCCAGCAGCCAGACAGAACGTAACTATGGCTACACCTTC. The encoded protein is CASSQTERNYGYTF. The V gene is TRBV7-2, the J gene TRBJ1-2, with D maybe TRBD1 (5 bases). CDR1 is SGHTA, CDR2 FQGNSA, per germline. The length of the CDR3 is 14 residues. V shed 5 bases and J shed 1 base, with 11 bases lying between them. The full variable domain, its missing parts supplied by reference TRBV7-2 and TRBJ1-2, is GAGVSQSPSNKVTEKGKDVELRCDPISGHTALYWYRQSLGQGLEFLIYFQGNSAPDKSGLPSDRFSAERTGGSVSTLTIQRTQQEDSAVYLCASSQTERNYGYTFGSGTRLTVV.

DNA for the CDR3: TGCGCCAGCAGCTTAGTGACAGTTGGTGAGCAGTTCTTC. This codes for CASSLVTVGEQFF. The chain employs TRBV5-1 and TRBJ2-1; a possible D gene is TRBD1 (5 bases). The CDR3 consists of 13 residues. With 2 bases removed from V and 9 bases from J, the gap between germline ends came to 12 bases. Germline V CDR1 and CDR2: SGHRS, YFSETQ.

This clone was seen a single time. The V call is TRBV4-3, the J call TRBJ1-2; 11 bases fit TRBD1. V lost 3 bases, J lost 5 bases, and 2 bases stayed unmatched. Germline assignment: CDR1 LGHNA and CDR2 YSLEER. The CDR3 extends over 14 amino acids. The CDR3 is CASSQDRGPYGYTF. CDR3 nucleotide sequence: TGCGCCAGCAGCCAGGACAGGGGGCCGTATGGCTACACCTTC.

This clone occurred a few times. The rearrangement links TRBV4-3 to TRBJ1-3; D ambiguous. The V gene's germline CDR1 is LGHNA and CDR2 YSLEER. Trimming took 2 bases from V and 4 from J, leaving 12 bases between them. The CDR3 contains 15 residues. CDR3 loop: CASSQSSDTGNTIYF. CDR3 bases: TGCGCCAGCAGCCAAAGTTCAGATACCGGAAACACCATATATTTT.

This rearrangement joins TRBV10-2 to TRBJ2-4; 12 nucleotides agree with TRBD2. There are 15 residues in the CDR3. Germline values: CDR1 WSHSY, CDR2 SAAADI. V lost 6 bases to trimming and J lost 8 bases; unmatched junction nucleotides: 8. CDR3 amino acids: CASSATTSGGDIQYF. The DNA for the CDR3 is TGCGCCAGCAGCGCCACGACTAGCGGGGGTGACATTCAGTACTTC.

The rearrangement joins TRBV5-1 to TRBJ1-1, with D possibly matching TRBD1 (5 bases). Germline V CDR1 and CDR2: SGHRS, YFSETQ. The CDR3 extends over 13 amino acids. V lost 0 bases and J 6 bases, leaving 9 bases between the germline ends. CDR3: CASSLEGLPEAFF. Written as DNA, the CDR3 is TGCGCCAGCAGCTTGGAGGGACTCCCTGAAGCTTTCTTT. The whole variable domain, remainder taken from reference TRBV5-1 and TRBJ1-1, is KAGVTQTPRYLIKTRGQQVTLSCSPISGHRSVSWYQQTPGQGLQFLFEYFSETQRNKGNFPGRFSGRQFSNSRSEMNVSTLELGDSALYLCASSLEGLPEAFFGQGTRLTVV.

The rearrangement joins TRBV5-5 to TRBJ1-2; 7 bases fit TRBD1. This CDR3 contains 14 residues. Germline V gene sequence: CDR1 SGHKS, CDR2 YYEKEE (reference sequence). The V segment lost 0 bases and the J segment 6 bases; nucleotides outside the gene matches: 5. The CDR3 is CASSLGQGSNGYTF. CDR3 sequence (DNA): TGTGCCAGCAGCTTGGGACAGGGTTCGAATGGCTACACCTTC.

This clone was observed a few times. This rearrangement joins TRBV10-1 to TRBJ2-5; 11 bases are shared with TRBD1. V dropped 4 bases and J dropped 2; count of bases not matched to a gene: 6. The germline V gene encodes CDR1 WNHNN and CDR2 SYGVQD (reference sequence). The CDR3 totals 16 residues. CDR3 sequence: CASSAGTGGGQETQYF. The CDR3 bases are TGCGCCAGCAGTGCCGGGACAGGGGGAGGACAAGAGACCCAGTACTTC.

The chain is built from TRBV6-1 and TRBJ1-1, with D possibly TRBD1 on 6 matching bases. CDR3 length equals 14 residues. The V end was cut by 3 bases, the J end by 1 base, with 9 bases between. Germline V gene data show CDR1 as MNHNS and CDR2 as SASEGT. The CDR3 spells CASSEDSWNTEAFF. The CDR3 DNA reads as TGTGCCAGCAGTGAGGACAGTTGGAACACTGAAGCTTTCTTT.

This clone was counted once. The CDR3 DNA reads as TGCGCCAGCAGCTGGACACAGGGCTCTAACTATGGCTACACCTTC. Amino acid sequence: CASSWTQGSNYGYTF. This sequence joins TRBV5-1 and TRBJ1-2, with a tentative D call TRBD1 (6 bases). Per the germline V gene, CDR1 is SGHRS and CDR2 is YFSETQ. This CDR3 spans 15 amino acids. V lost 3 bases and J lost 0, with 12 bases in between.

The chain combines TRBV5-6 with TRBJ2-7; no clear D gene. Germline-derived CDR1 and CDR2 are SGHDT and YYEEEE. The V gene lost 4 bases and the J gene lost 5 bases, with 19 bases spanning the gap. This CDR3 comprises 15 residues. CDR3 sequence reads: CASSPRGFWAHEQYF. The CDR3 DNA reads TGTGCCAGCAGCCCGCGTGGCTTTTGGGCGCACGAGCAGTACTTC.

The rearrangement links TRBV18 to TRBJ1-3, with D possibly matching TRBD1 (5 bases). Germline assignment: CDR1 KGHSH and CDR2 LQKENI. CDR3 length equals 14 residues. Trimming removed 0 bases from V and 4 bases from J, with 7 bases in between. As DNA, the CDR3 is TGTGCCAGCTCACCACCGAAGGGGGGAAACACCATATATTTT. The encoded protein is CASSPPKGGNTIYF.

This clone turned up a few times. The chain combines TRBV27 with TRBJ1-1; TRBD1 agrees at 8 bases. The germline CDR1 and CDR2 sequences are MNHEY and SMNVEV (reference sequence). With V trimmed by 3 bases and J by 2 bases, 20 bases remained unmatched. The CDR3 covers 20 residues. The CDR3 reads CASSFRGQATARRVNTEAFF. The CDR3 region has the DNA TGTGCCAGCAGTTTTAGGGGACAGGCAACCGCCCGAAGAGTAAACACTGAAGCTTTCTTT.

The rearrangement links TRBV7-2 to TRBJ1-2; 12 nucleotides align to TRBD1. The CDR3 totals 16 residues. Trimming took 1 base from V and 7 from J; bases not matched to a gene: 7. The germline V gene encodes CDR1 SGHTA and CDR2 FQGNSA. CDR3 sequence: CASSLGDRGHRGGYTF. For the CDR3, the DNA is TGTGCCAGCAGCTTAGGGGACAGGGGGCATCGAGGTGGCTACACCTTC.

The chain joins TRBV30 to TRBJ1-2; 10 bases are shared with TRBD1. Germline V CDR1 and CDR2: GTSNPN, SVGIG (reference sequence). The CDR3 loop spans 13 amino acids. Trimming cost V 6 bases and J 8 bases; bases outside gene matches: 9. The CDR3 loop reads CACRDRGFGGYTF. For the CDR3, the DNA is TGTGCCTGCCGGGACAGGGGCTTTGGGGGCTACACCTTC.

The CDR3 is CASSDRTGNTGELFF. In DNA, the CDR3 is TGTGCCAGCAGTGATCGGACAGGGAACACCGGGGAGCTGTTTTTT. J is TRBJ2-2 and V is TRBV2, with TRBD1 matching over 7 bases. This CDR3 comprises 15 residues. Germline CDR1 and CDR2: SNHLY and FYNNEI. J lost 1 base, V lost 3 bases, and 2 bases had no gene match.

The V gene is TRBV5-5, the J gene TRBJ1-2, with D possibly matching TRBD1 (6 bases). The V gene lost 2 bases and the J gene lost 6 bases, with 11 bases spanning the gap. CDR3 length: 13 amino acids. Looked up from germline, CDR1 is SGHKS and CDR2 is YYEKEE (reference sequence). The CDR3, as DNA: TGTGCCAGCAGCTTTCGCGCAGGGGATGGCTACACCTTC. Translation gives CASSFRAGDGYTF.